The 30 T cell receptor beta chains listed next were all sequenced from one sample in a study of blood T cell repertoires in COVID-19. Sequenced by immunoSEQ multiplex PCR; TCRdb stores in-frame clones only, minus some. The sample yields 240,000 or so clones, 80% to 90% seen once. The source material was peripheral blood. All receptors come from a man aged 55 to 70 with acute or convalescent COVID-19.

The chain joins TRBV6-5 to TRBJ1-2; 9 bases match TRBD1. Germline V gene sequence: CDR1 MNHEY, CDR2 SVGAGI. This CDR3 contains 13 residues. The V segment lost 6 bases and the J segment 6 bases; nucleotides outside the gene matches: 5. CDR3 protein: CASRWDRVDGYTF. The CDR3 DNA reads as TGTGCCAGCAGATGGGACAGGGTGGATGGCTACACCTTC.

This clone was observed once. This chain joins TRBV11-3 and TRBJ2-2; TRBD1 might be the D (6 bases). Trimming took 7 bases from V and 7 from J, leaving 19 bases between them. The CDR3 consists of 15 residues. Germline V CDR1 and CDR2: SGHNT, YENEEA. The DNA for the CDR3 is TGTGCCAGCACCCAATCTGGGGGCATAGGCGGGGAGCTGTTTTTT. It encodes CASTQSGGIGGELFF.

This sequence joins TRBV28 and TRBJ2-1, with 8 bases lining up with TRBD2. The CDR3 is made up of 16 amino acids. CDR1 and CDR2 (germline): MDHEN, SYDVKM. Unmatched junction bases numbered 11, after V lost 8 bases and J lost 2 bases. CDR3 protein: CASASQEAGAYNEQFF. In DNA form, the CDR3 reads TGTGCCAGCGCGTCTCAAGAAGCGGGAGCCTACAATGAGCAGTTCTTC.

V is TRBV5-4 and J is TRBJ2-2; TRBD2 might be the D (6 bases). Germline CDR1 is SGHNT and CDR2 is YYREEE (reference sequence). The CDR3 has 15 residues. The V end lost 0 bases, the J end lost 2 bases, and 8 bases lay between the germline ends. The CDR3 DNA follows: TGTGCCAGCAGCTTGGGTGGGACTAACACCGGGGAGCTGTTTTTT. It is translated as CASSLGGTNTGELFF.

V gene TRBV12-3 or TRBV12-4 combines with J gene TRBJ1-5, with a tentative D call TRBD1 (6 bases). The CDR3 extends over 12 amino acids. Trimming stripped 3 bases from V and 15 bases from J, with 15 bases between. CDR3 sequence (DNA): TGTGCCAGCAGTTTTAGTGGGACAAAAACGCATTTT. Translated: CASSFSGTKTHF.

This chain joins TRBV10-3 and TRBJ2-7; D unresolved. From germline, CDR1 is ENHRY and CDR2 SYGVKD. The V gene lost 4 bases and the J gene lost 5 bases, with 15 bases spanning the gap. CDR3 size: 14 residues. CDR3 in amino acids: CAISAPRIGNEQYF. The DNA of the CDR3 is TGTGCCATCAGTGCTCCTAGAATAGGCAACGAGCAGTACTTC.

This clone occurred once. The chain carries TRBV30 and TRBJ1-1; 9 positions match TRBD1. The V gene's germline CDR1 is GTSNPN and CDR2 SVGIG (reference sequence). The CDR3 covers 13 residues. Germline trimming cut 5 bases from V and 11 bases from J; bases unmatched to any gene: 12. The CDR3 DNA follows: TGTGCCTGGGGGGACAGGGCTGGGGTGATGGCTTTCTTT. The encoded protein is CAWGDRAGVMAFF.

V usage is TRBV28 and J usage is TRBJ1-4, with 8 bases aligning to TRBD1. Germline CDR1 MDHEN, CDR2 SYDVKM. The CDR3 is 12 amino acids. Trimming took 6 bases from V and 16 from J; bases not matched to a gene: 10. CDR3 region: CASSSGGRIRFF. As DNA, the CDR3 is TGTGCCAGCAGCTCAGGGGGCCGAATTAGGTTTTTT.

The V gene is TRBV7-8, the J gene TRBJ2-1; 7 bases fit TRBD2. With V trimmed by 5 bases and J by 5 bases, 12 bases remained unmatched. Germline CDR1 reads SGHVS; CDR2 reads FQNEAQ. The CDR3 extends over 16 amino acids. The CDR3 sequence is CASSRERGGPNNEQFF. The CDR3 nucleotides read TGTGCCAGCAGCCGAGAAAGGGGAGGGCCTAACAATGAGCAGTTCTTC.

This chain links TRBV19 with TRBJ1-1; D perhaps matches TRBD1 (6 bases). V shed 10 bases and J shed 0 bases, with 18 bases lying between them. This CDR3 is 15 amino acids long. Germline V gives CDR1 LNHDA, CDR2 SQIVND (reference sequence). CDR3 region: CATSHGQIMNTEAFF. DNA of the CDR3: TGTGCCACCTCGCACGGACAGATTATGAACACTGAAGCTTTCTTT.

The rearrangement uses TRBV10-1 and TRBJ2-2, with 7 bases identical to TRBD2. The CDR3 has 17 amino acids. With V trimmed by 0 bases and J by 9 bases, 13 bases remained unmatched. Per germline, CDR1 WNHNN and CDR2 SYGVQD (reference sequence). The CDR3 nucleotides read TGCGCCAGCAGTGAGTCTGGGACTACCGAACTTGAAAGGGAGCTGTTTTTT. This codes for CASSESGTTELERELFF.

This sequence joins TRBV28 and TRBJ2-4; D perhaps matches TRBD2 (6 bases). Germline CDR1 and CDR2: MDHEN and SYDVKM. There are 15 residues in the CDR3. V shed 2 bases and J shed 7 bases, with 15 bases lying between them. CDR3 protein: CASSLPLGGSNIQYF. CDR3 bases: TGTGCCAGCAGTTTACCCCTAGGAGGGTCGAACATTCAGTACTTC.

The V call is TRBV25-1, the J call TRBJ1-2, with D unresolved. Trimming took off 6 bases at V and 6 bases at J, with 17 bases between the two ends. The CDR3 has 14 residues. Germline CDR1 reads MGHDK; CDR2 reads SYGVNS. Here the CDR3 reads CASREDEVPNGYTF. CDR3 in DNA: TGTGCCAGCAGGGAGGACGAGGTCCCTAATGGCTACACCTTC.

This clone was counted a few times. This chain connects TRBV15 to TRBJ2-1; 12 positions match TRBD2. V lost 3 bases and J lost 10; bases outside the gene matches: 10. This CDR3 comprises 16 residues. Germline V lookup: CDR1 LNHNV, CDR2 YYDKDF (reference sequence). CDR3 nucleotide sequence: TGTGCCACCAGCAGCCCCTGGACTAGCGGGATCGGGGAGCAGTTCTTC. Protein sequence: CATSSPWTSGIGEQFF.

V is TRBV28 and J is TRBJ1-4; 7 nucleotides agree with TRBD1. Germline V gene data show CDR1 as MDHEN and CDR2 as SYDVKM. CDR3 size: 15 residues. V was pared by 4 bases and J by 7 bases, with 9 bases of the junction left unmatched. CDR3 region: CASSSPTGFGEKLFF. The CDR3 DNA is TGTGCCAGCAGTTCACCGACAGGGTTTGGTGAAAAACTGTTTTTT.

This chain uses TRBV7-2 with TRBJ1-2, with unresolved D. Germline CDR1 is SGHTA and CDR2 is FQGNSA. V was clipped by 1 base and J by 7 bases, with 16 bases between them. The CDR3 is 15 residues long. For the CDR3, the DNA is TGTGCCAGCAGCTTAGTTGGTGCATACGGTGGTGGCTACACCTTC. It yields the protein CASSLVGAYGGGYTF.

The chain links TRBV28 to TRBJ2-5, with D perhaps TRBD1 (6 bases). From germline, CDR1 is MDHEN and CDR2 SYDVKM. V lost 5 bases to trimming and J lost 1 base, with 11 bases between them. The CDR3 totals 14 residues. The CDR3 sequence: CASSPRDTQETQYF. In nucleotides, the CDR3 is TGTGCCAGCAGTCCCCGGGACACCCAAGAGACCCAGTACTTC.

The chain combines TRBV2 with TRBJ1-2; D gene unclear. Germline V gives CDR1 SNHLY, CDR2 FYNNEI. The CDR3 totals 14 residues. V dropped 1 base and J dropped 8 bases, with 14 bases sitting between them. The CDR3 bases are TGTGCCAGCAGTGAAGGGACGGGGAGAGGAGGCTACACCTTC. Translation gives CASSEGTGRGGYTF. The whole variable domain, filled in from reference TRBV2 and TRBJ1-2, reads EPEVTQTPSHQVTQMGQEVILRCVPISNHLYFYWYRQILGQKVEFLVSFYNNEISEKSEIFDDQFSVERPDGSNFTLKIRSTKLEDSAMYFCASSEGTGRGGYTFGSGTRLTVV.

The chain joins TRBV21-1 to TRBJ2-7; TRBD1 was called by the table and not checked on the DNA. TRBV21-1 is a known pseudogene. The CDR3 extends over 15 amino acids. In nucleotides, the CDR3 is TGTGCCAGCCGGGTGAATTCCGGGACAAGTTACGAGCAGTACTTC. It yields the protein CASRVNSGTSYEQYF.

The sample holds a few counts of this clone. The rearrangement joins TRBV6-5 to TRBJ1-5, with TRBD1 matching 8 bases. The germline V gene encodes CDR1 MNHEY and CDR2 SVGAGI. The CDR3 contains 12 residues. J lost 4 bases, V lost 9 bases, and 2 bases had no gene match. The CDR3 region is CASRTGNQPQHF. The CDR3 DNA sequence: TGTGCCAGTCGGACAGGGAATCAGCCCCAGCATTTT.

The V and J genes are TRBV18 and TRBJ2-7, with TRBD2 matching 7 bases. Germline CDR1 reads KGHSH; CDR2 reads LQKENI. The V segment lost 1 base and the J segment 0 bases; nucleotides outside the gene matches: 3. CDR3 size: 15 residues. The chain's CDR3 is CASSPRRESSYEQYF. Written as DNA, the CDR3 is TGTGCCAGCTCACCACGGCGGGAGAGCTCCTACGAGCAGTACTTC.

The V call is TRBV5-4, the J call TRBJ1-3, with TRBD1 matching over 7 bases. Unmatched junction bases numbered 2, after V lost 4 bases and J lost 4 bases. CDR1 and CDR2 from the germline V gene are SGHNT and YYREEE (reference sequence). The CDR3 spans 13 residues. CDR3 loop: CASSTGQGNTIYF. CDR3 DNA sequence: TGTGCCAGCAGCACGGGACAGGGAAACACCATATATTTT.

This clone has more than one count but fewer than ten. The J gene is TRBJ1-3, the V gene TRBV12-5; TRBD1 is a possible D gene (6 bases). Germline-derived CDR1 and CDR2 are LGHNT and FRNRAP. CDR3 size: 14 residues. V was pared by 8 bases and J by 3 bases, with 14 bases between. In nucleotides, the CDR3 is TGTGCTAGTTCACCGGGGGGCGGTGGAAACACCATATATTTT. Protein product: CASSPGGGGNTIYF.

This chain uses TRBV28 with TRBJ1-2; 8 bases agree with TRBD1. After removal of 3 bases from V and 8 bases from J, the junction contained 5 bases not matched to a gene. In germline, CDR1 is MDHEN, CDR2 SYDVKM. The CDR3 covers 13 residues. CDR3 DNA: TGTGCCAGCAGTTTGGGACAGGTTCGCGGCTACACCTTC. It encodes CASSLGQVRGYTF.

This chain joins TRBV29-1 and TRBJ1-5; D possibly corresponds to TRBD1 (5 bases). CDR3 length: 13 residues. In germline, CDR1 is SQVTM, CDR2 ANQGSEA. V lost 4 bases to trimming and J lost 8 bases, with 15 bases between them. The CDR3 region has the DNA TGCAGCGTTGTTGGGCAGGGCACTGAGCCCCAGCATTTT. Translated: CSVVGQGTEPQHF. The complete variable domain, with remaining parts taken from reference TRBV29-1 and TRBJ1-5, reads SAVISQKPSRDICQRGTSLTIQCQVDSQVTMMFWYRQQPGQSLTLIATANQGSEATYESGFVIDKFPISRPNLTFSTLTVSNMSPEDSSIYLCSVVGQGTEPQHFGDGTRLSIL.

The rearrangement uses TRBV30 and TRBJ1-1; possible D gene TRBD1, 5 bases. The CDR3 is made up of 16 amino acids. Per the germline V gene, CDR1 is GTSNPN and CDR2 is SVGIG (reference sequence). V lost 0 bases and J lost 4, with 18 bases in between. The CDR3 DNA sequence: TGTGCCTGGAGTGTAGGAGGTTGGGGGGAGGTCACTGAAGCTTTCTTT. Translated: CAWSVGGWGEVTEAFF.

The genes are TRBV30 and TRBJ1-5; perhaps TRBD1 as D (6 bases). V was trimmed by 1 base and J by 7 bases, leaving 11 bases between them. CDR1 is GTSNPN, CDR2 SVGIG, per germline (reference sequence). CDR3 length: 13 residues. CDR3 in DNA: TGTGCCTGGAGTGACAGGGATCGGCAGCCCCAGCATTTT. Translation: CAWSDRDRQPQHF. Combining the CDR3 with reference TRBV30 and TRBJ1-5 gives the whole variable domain SQTIHQWPATLVQPVGSPLSLECTVEGTSNPNLYWYRQAAGRGLQLLFYSVGIGQISSEVPQNLSASRPQDRQFILSSKKLLLSDSGFYLCAWSDRDRQPQHFGDGTRLSIL.

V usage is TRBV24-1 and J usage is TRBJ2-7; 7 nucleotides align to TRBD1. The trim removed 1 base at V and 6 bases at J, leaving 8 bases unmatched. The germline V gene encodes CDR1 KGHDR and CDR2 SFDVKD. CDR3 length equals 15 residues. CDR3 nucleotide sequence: TGTGCCACCAGTGATTTAGACAGGGAGTCCAGCGAGCAGTACTTC. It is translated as CATSDLDRESSEQYF.

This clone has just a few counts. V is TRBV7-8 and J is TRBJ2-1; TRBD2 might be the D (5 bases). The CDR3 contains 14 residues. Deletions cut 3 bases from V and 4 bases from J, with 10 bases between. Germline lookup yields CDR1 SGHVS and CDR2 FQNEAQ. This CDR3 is CASSFRLAYNEQFF. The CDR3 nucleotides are TGTGCCAGCAGCTTTAGGCTAGCTTACAATGAGCAGTTCTTC.

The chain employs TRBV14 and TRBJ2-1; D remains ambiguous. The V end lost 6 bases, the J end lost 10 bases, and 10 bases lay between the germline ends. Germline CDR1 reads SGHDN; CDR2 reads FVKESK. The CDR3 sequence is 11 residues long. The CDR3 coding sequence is TGTGCCAGCAGGGCCAACGGGGAGCAGTTCTTC. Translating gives CASRANGEQFF.